The sequence of this TCR beta chain was determined in a study of T-cell memory formation after mild COVID-19. Study-wide results and caveats: Cross-reactive memory seemingly joined, as some responding clones were found in pre-infection memory. SARS-CoV-2 specificity of second-wave clones peaking day 37 was unconfirmed. CD4+ contracting clones were found mainly in CM and EM, and CD8+ ones in EMRA. Clones that got smaller from day 15 to 85 had even CD4/CD8, while clones growing later tipped toward CD4+.

Germline V gene data show CDR1 as MNHNY and CDR2 as SVGAGI (reference sequence). Trimming removed 6 bases at V and 4 bases at J, with 16 bases between. This CDR3 contains 15 residues. This clonotype was observed a few times. Its antigen remains unidentified. From the 5' RACE reads, TCRdb called clonotypes with MiXCR, one entry per CDR3 protein. The repertoire has almost 550,000 distinct CDR3 sequences, about 20% of them found once; the top ten carry roughly an eighth. The source material was PBMCs or a T cell subset sorted from them (not recorded which). This chain connects TRBV6-6 to TRBJ1-3; the D gene is possibly TRBD1 (5 bases). The sequence was collected from an adult woman who had mild COVID-19 (a few samples of this study predate the infection). Cell type and time point are not known. The CDR3 here is CASSGTGGGGNTIYF. CDR3 bases: TGTGCCAGCAGCGGGACGGGTGGAGGAGGAAACACCATATATTTT.